Listed here is a single T cell receptor (beta chain). What it binds is not known. Libraries were prepared by immunoSEQ multiplex PCR; TCRdb keeps only in-frame clonotypes and omits some of them. Found here are about 110,000 clones, approximately 84% of them singletons; the top ten hold 9.4%. This sample is part of a study of T cell responses to AZD1222 COVID-19 vaccine. Study results and caveats: Among AZD1222 vaccinees, only six or seven were seropositive at baseline. White British donors predominated, females outnumbered males, and clonal diversity was possibly underestimated. As reported, nearly half of all spike-specific TCRs target variant regions that are unmutated.

This TCR came from an adult in good health. This specimen consisted of peripheral blood, obtained on day 0 of AZD1222 vaccination.

The CDR3 nucleotides are TGTGCCAGCAGTCCCGAGGGACAGTACTACGAGCAGTACTTC. It specifies CASSPEGQYYEQYF. This chain joins TRBV27 and TRBJ2-7, with TRBD1 matching 7 bases. The CDR3 covers 14 residues. J lost 3 bases, V lost 5 bases, and 7 bases had no gene match. Germline CDR1 is MNHEY and CDR2 is SMNVEV (reference sequence).